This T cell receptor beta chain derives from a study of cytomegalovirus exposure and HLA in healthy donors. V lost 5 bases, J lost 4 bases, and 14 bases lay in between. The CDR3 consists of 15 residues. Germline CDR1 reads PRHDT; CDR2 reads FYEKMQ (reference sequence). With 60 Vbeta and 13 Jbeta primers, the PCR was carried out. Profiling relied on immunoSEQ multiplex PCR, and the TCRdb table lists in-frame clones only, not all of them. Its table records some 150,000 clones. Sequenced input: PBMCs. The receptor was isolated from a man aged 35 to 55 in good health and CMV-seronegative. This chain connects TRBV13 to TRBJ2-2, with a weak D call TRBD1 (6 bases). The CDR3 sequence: CASSRRDRTTGELFF. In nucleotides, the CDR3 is TGTGCCAGCAGCCGCCGCGACAGGACCACCGGGGAGCTGTTTTTT.